Below are 14 T cell receptor beta chains sequenced from a single sample in a study of T-cell memory formation after mild COVID-19. A single record per CDR3 protein comes from TCRdb applying MiXCR to the 5' RACE reads. This table has 400,000 to 500,000 distinct CDR3 sequences, approximately 19% appearing once. The sample consisted of PBMCs or a T cell subset sorted from them (not recorded which). The receptor set was obtained from a man in his late teens or twenties who had mild COVID-19 (a few samples of this study predate the infection). Cell type and time point are not known.

In this sample, this clonotype turned up a few times. The chain uses TRBV6-5 and TRBJ1-2, with 11 positions matching TRBD1. The CDR3 totals 15 residues. Germline assignment: CDR1 MNHEY and CDR2 SVGAGI. The V gene end was trimmed by 4 bases and the J gene end by 6 bases; junction bases not matched to a gene: 7. CDR3 region: CASSFRDRGTDGYTF. The CDR3, as DNA: TGTGCCAGCAGTTTCCGGGACAGGGGGACTGATGGCTACACCTTC.

This clonotype was found a few times. The J gene is TRBJ2-5, the V gene TRBV11-2; D gene unclear. This CDR3 is 14 amino acids long. The ends were cut back, 8 bases at V and 1 base at J, with 14 bases in the middle. Germline CDR1 SGHAT, CDR2 FQNNGV. CDR3 region: CASRSRWAQETQYF. Written as DNA, the CDR3 is TGTGCCAGCCGTTCTAGGTGGGCCCAAGAGACCCAGTACTTC.

The rearrangement links TRBV5-6 to TRBJ1-1; D gene ambiguous. CDR3 length equals 12 residues. The germline V and J ends were trimmed by 2 bases and 4 bases, with 6 bases remaining between them. Germline V gives CDR1 SGHDT, CDR2 YYEEEE. CDR3 sequence (DNA): TGTGCCAGCAGCTTCGTCCGCACTGAAGCTTTCTTT. Its translation is CASSFVRTEAFF.

This clonotype was counted only a few times. This sequence joins TRBV2 and TRBJ1-5; the D is unclear. The CDR3 contains 14 residues. The germline V and J ends were trimmed by 3 bases and 1 base, with 7 bases remaining between them. Looked up from germline, CDR1 is SNHLY and CDR2 is FYNNEI. Written as DNA, the CDR3 is TGTGCCAGCAGTGAGGGCAGAAGCAATCAGCCCCAGCATTTT. It yields the protein CASSEGRSNQPQHF.

This clonotype was detected many times. V and J are TRBV3-1 and TRBJ2-3; no reliable D call. The germline V gene encodes CDR1 LGHDT and CDR2 YNNKEL (reference sequence). Trimming stripped 3 bases from V and 1 base from J, with 14 bases between. CDR3 length: 16 residues. CDR3 in DNA: TGTGCCAGCAGCCACCTGGACCTCCCTGGCACAGATACGCAGTATTTT. Its translation is CASSHLDLPGTDTQYF.

This clonotype was seen a few times. The rearrangement links TRBV7-2 to TRBJ2-1, with 9 bases that match TRBD2. Looked up from germline, CDR1 is SGHTA and CDR2 is FQGNSA. This CDR3 comprises 18 residues. Trimming at V came to 5 bases and at J to 5 bases, leaving 16 bases not matched to a gene. The chain's CDR3 is CASSTAQFLRGGNNEQFF. CDR3 in DNA: TGTGCCAGCAGCACCGCCCAGTTTTTGCGGGGGGGGAACAATGAGCAGTTCTTC.

This clonotype was recorded a few times. V is TRBV11-2 and J is TRBJ1-6; possible D gene TRBD1, 5 bases. This CDR3 spans 12 amino acids. Trimming cost V 4 bases and J 10 bases, with 8 bases left between them. Germline assignment: CDR1 SGHAT and CDR2 FQNNGV. For the CDR3, the DNA is TGTGCCAGCAGCTCAGGGTGGTCACCCCTCCACTTT. Its translation: CASSSGWSPLHF.

V is TRBV5-6 and J is TRBJ2-7, with D maybe TRBD1 (6 bases). Germline V CDR1 and CDR2: SGHDT, YYEEEE. The germline V and J ends were trimmed by 5 bases and 3 bases, with 12 bases remaining between them. CDR3 length: 13 residues. CDR3 loop: CASRGAGVYEQYF. The CDR3 bases are TGTGCCAGCAGGGGGGCCGGGGTCTACGAGCAGTACTTC. The full variable domain, with the rest looked up from reference TRBV5-6 and TRBJ2-7, is DAGVTQSPTHLIKTRGQQVTLRCSPKSGHDTVSWYQQALGQGPQFIFQYYEEEERQRGNFPDRFSGHQFPNYSSELNVNALLLGDSALYLCASRGAGVYEQYFGPGTRLTVT.

The chain uses TRBV7-6 and TRBJ2-3; 9 bases line up with TRBD2. The CDR3 totals 18 residues. The germline V gene has CDR1 SGHVS and CDR2 FNYEAQ. V shed 3 bases, J shed 0 bases, and the junction held 10 bases outside the gene matches. CDR3 coding DNA: TGTGCCAGCAGCTTTGGGGCGGGGGGGACCTCTAGCACAGATACGCAGTATTTT. The encoded protein is CASSFGAGGTSSTDTQYF.

This clonotype was seen only a few times. The chain is built from TRBV5-1 and TRBJ1-2; D gene uncertain. V was clipped by 5 bases and J by 4 bases, with 6 bases between them. The length of the CDR3 is 11 residues. The V gene's germline CDR1 is SGHRS and CDR2 YFSETQ. CDR3 nucleotides: TGCGCCAGCAGGGGTACCTATGGCTACACCTTC. It specifies CASRGTYGYTF.

The V and J genes are TRBV7-9 and TRBJ2-3, with D possibly matching TRBD2 (6 bases). CDR3 size: 19 residues. The V end lost 4 bases, the J end lost 0 bases, and 23 bases lay between the germline ends. Germline assignment: CDR1 SEHNR and CDR2 FQNEAQ (reference sequence). The chain's CDR3 is CASSSHRSAGRASTDTQYF. CDR3 nucleotide sequence: TGTGCCAGCAGCTCCCACCGGTCGGCGGGGAGAGCTAGCACAGATACGCAGTATTTT.

The chain combines TRBV6-5 with TRBJ2-7; either TRBD1 or TRBD2 may supply D (7 bases each). The length of the CDR3 is 15 residues. The V and J ends lost 0 bases and 7 bases respectively, with 16 bases between them. CDR1 MNHEY and CDR2 SVGAGI come from the germline V gene. The CDR3 sequence: CASSYSGSRGGEQYF. For the CDR3, the DNA is TGTGCCAGCAGTTACTCAGGGTCCAGGGGGGGGGAGCAGTACTTC.

This clonotype occurred a few times. V and J are TRBV4-1 and TRBJ2-7; perhaps TRBD1 as D (6 bases). Between the trimmed V and J ends, which lost 0 bases and 2 bases, there was a span of 8 bases. Per the germline V gene, CDR1 is MGHRA and CDR2 is YSYEKL. The length of the CDR3 is 14 residues. CDR3 bases: TGCGCCAGCAGCCAAGATCAGGGGCCCTACGAGCAGTACGTC. It encodes CASSQDQGPYEQYV.

This clonotype has only a few counts. The chain uses TRBV7-7 and TRBJ2-2; 11 bases are a match to TRBD2. The CDR3 contains 14 residues. Germline CDR1 is SSHAT and CDR2 is FNYEAQ (reference sequence). The DNA of the CDR3 is TGTGCTAGCGGGGGGGCTAGTCGGACCGGGGAGCTGTTTTTT. This translates into CASGGASRTGELFF. The full variable domain, with the rest looked up from reference TRBV7-7 and TRBJ2-2, is GAGVSQSPRYKVTKRGQDVTLRCDPISSHATLYWYQQALGQGPEFLTYFNYEAQPDKSGLPSDRFSAERPEGSISTLTIQRTEQRDSAMYRCASGGASRTGELFFGEGSRLTVL.